This T cell receptor (beta chain) was profiled in a study of T cells in narcolepsy. Study details: Donors had narcolepsy type 1 or type 2, or were healthy controls. Overall study findings and caveats: Healthy controls reportedly lacked the autoreactive clonotypes serially found in patients' blood. Some memory CD4+ repertoires had no autoreactive clone sequences.

Unmatched junction bases numbered 13, after V lost 4 bases and J lost 1 base. The CDR3 length is 17 residues. From germline, CDR1 is SGHRS and CDR2 YFSETQ. The table came from immunoSEQ multiplex PCR; TCRdb's copy has only in-frame clones and leaves some out. In the table there are fewer than 30,000 clones, around 83% of which are singletons. About this clone itself: Its specificity is not known.

The rearrangement links TRBV5-1 to TRBJ2-5; 7 nucleotides match TRBD2. Sequenced: CD45RA- memory CD4+ T cells from PBMCs. The TCR comes from a human donor with narcolepsy. CDR3: CASSLWGTTKIQETQYF. The CDR3 DNA reads as TGCGCCAGCAGCCTATGGGGGACTACTAAGATCCAAGAGACCCAGTACTTC.